A single TCR beta chain is shown here with its context. What this receptor recognizes is not known. No much larger clone is present one base from it, and per-base qualities are unavailable. The junction shows trimming of 6 bases on V and 3 bases on J, and the gene matches do not reach 5 bases of it. CDR1 and CDR2 were assigned from the germline V gene as ENHRY and SYGVKD. The CDR3, cysteine through phenylalanine, is 14 amino acids long. The sequence is cut down to CDR3 DNA, 42 bases in frame from base 1. The sample comes from a study of PD-1 blockade in classical Hodgkin lymphoma (dated by TCRdb to about 2020). About the study as a whole: Nivolumab dosing was 3 mg/kg intravenously every 2 weeks, continuing until either disease progression or unacceptable toxicity. The study used CyTOF and TCR beta sequencing to define a peripheral blood immune signature of response to PD-1 blockade in classical Hodgkin lymphoma. The study at large found these results: A significant rise by C4D1 was seen in CD4+ but not CD8+ TCR diversity (p=0.0027 vs p=0.16), with the rise being most apparent in complete responders (p=0.02). Only a single clinical trial cohort was studied, and what caused the repertoire differences, possibly disease activity or prior therapy, remained undefined. Lower diversity was observed in patients in whom nivolumab was started less than 1 year after ASCT, and these patients were excluded from later analyses so that confounding by immune reconstitution would be avoided. Among trial patients, those achieving complete response had baseline diversity similar to that of newly diagnosed patients, while diversity was significantly lower in partial responders and progressors. Newly diagnosed patients were reported to have lower baseline TCR diversity than healthy donors, and relapsed/refractory patients were reported to have lower baseline TCR diversity still.

In the paper's terms, the time point label means: cycle 4 day 1 (C4D1), after 5 to 7 weeks of nivolumab. Every trial patient had relapsed following autologous stem cell transplantation, and prior brentuximab vedotin exposure was what differed among cohorts A, B and C. The trial cohort included 55 to 65 patients with relapsed/refractory classical Hodgkin lymphoma, and each patient had a best overall response of complete response, partial response or progressive disease. Single-agent nivolumab was administered to trial patients in the multi-cohort phase II CheckMate 205 trial. An independent review committee assessed best overall response using the 2007 International Working Group response criteria. Trial PBMCs were obtained immediately prior to nivolumab initiation (C1D1) and on therapy at cycle 2 day 1 and cycle 4 day 1. Peripheral blood was collected in 8 mL Vacutainer Cell Preparation Tubes, from which PBMCs were isolated by centrifugation and then cryopreserved.

The Qiagen DNeasy kit was used to extract genomic DNA from unsorted PBMCs and from the negatively selected CD4+ and CD8+ fractions. Using primers that anneal to V and J segments, immunoSEQ multiplex PCR amplified the TCR beta CDR3 regions. Amplification bias was minimized using a synthetic immune receptor repertoire, and residual bias was removed computationally after sequencing. In the authors' own workflow: Custom Python scripts were used to quantify repertoire diversity as the Shannon entropy index. Unsorted, CD4+ and CD8+ repertoires were examined separately, except in combined analyses, for which CD4+ and CD8+ sequences were merged in silico. A clone counted as expanded when the clone's frequency after treatment rose at least 2-fold relative to C1D1, and clones undetected at baseline were given a pseudocount of 0.5. Clones with 0 or 1 copy at C1D1 were classified as singleton clones, and clones with 2 or more copies were classified as non-singleton clones. Clones expanded in unsorted samples were annotated as CD4+, CD8+ or unknown by matching protein sequences in sorted samples from the same patient. Wilcoxon tests on paired samples were used to test diversity changes from C1D1 to C4D1. TCRdb's version of the immuneACCESS table is confined to in-frame rearrangements and falls short of the full clone set. An unresolved V gene accounts for under half of the shortfall where checked; the remainder is of unknown origin. V, J and clone size reflect that table, while D and trimming were determined from the DNA. In all, the sample holds approximately 93,000 clones, and approximately 78% of those were seen once. The ten most abundant clones make up roughly 9.4% of the sample.

The TCR was taken from a human donor with classical Hodgkin lymphoma. In this chain, TRBV10-3 is recombined with TRBJ2-7; 10 junctional bases match TRBD2. Material: peripheral blood mononuclear cells (PBMCs), obtained before the fourth cycle of nivolumab. The encoded CDR3 is CAIRELAGIYEQYF. In nucleotide form, the sequence is TGTGCCATCAGGGAACTAGCGGGGATCTACGAGCAGTACTTC.